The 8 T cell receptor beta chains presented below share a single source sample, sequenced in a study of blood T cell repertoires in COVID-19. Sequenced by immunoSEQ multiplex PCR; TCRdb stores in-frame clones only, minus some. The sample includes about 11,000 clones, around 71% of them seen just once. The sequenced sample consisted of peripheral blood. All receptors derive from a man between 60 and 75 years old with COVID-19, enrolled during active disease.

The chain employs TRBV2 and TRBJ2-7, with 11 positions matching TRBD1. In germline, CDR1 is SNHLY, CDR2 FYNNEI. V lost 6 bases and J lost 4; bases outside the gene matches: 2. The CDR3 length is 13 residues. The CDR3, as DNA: TGTGCCAGCAGCCGGGACAGGGGGTACGAGCAGTACTTC. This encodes CASSRDRGYEQYF. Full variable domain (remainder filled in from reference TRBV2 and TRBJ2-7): EPEVTQTPSHQVTQMGQEVILRCVPISNHLYFYWYRQILGQKVEFLVSFYNNEISEKSEIFDDQFSVERPDGSNFTLKIRSTKLEDSAMYFCASSRDRGYEQYFGPGTRLTVT.

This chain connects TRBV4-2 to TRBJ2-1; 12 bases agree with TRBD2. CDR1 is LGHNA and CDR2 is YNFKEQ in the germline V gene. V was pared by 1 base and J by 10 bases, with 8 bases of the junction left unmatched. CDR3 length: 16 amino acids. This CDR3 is CASSQGLAGGIREQFF. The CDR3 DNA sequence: TGTGCCAGCAGCCAAGGGCTAGCGGGGGGGATTAGAGAGCAGTTCTTC.

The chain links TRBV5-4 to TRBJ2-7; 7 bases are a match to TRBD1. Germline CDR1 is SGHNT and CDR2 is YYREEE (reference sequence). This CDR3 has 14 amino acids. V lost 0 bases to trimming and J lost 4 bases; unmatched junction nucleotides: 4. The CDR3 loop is CASSLDRGDYEQYF. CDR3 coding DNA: TGTGCCAGCAGCTTGGACAGGGGAGATTACGAGCAGTACTTC.

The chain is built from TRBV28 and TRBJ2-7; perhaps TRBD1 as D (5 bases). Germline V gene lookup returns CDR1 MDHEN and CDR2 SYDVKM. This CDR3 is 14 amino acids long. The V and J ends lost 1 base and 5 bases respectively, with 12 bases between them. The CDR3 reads CASSLFRGGNEQYF. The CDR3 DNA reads TGTGCCAGCAGTTTATTTAGGGGCGGCAACGAGCAGTACTTC. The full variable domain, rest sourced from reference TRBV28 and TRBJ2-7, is DVKVTQSSRYLVKRTGEKVFLECVQDMDHENMFWYRQDPGLGLRLIYFSYDVKMKEKGDIPEGYSVSREKKERFSLILESASTNQTSMYLCASSLFRGGNEQYFGPGTRLTVT.

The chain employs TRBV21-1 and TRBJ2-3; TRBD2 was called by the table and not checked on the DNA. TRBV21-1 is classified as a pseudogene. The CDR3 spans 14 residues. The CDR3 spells CASSKPPHGGTQYF. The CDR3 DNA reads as TGTGCCAGCAGCAAACCTCCGCACGGGGGTACGCAGTATTTT.

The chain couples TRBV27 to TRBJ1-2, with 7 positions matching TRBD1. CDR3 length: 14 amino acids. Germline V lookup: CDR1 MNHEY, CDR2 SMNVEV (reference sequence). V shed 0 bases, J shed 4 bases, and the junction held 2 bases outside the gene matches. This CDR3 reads CASSLSTGAYGYTF. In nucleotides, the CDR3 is TGTGCCAGCAGTTTATCAACAGGGGCCTATGGCTACACCTTC.

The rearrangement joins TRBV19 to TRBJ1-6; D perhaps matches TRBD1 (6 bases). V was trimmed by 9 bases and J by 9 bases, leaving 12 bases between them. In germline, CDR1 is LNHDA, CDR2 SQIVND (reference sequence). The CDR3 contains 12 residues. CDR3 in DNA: TGTGCCAGGAACAGGGAAATTTCACCCCTCCACTTT. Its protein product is CARNREISPLHF.

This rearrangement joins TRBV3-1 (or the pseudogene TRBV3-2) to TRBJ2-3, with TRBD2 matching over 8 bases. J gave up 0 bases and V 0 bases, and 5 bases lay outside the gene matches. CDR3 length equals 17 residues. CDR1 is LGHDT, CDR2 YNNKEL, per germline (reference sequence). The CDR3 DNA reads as TGTGCCAGCAGCCAAGATTACGGGGGGGGAAGCACAGATACGCAGTATTTT. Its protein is CASSQDYGGGSTDTQYF.